The 15 T cell receptor beta chains below were found in one sample sequenced in a study of identical twins. TCRdb re-called the 5' RACE reads with MiXCR, one entry per CDR3 protein. In the table there are about 240,000 distinct CDR3 sequences, approximately 10% of which are singletons. Sequencing was done on a sample of memory T cells sorted from blood. The receptors were sampled from a middle-aged man in good health.

In this sample, this clonotype turned up many times. The chain couples TRBV7-8 to TRBJ2-7; 9 bases line up with TRBD1. Germline CDR1 reads SGHVS; CDR2 reads FQNEAQ. The CDR3 has 13 residues. The V segment lost 5 bases and the J segment 4 bases; nucleotides outside the gene matches: 3. CDR3 DNA: TGTGCCAGCAGCCGACAGGGGGGGTACGAGCAGTACTTC. Protein: CASSRQGGYEQYF.

Only a few counts were recorded for this clonotype. A read error may produce the germline difference seen at one junction end. The rearrangement links TRBV7-7 to TRBJ2-7; 10 nucleotides align to TRBD1. The CDR3 is 15 residues long. In germline, CDR1 is SSHAT, CDR2 FNYEAQ (reference sequence). CDR3 DNA sequence: TGTGCTAGCAGTCCAGGAGCGGGACAGGGGAACGAGCAGTACTTC. Its protein is CASSPGAGQGNEQYF.

The CDR3 nucleotides read TGTGCCAGCAGTTTGGGAGGTGGGACTCAGCCCCAGCATTTT. Amino acids: CASSLGGGTQPQHF. The chain recombines TRBV12-3 or TRBV12-4 with TRBJ1-5; tentative D call: TRBD1 (5 bases). The CDR3 is made up of 14 amino acids. Trimming cost V 3 bases and J 6 bases, with 12 bases left between them.

This clonotype has a count of ten or more. This rearrangement joins TRBV5-1 to TRBJ2-7, with a tentative D call TRBD2 (6 bases). The V gene lost 3 bases and the J gene lost 3 bases, with 19 bases spanning the gap. Looked up from germline, CDR1 is SGHRS and CDR2 is YFSETQ. The CDR3 sequence is 16 residues long. The CDR3 DNA sequence: TGCGCCAGCAGCTCGACTTTGCGGGGAAGAAGCTACGAGCAGTACTTC. Protein product: CASSSTLRGRSYEQYF.

There are many counts of this clonotype. This chain links TRBV5-1 with TRBJ2-7; 7 nucleotides line up with TRBD2. Germline V CDR1 and CDR2: SGHRS, YFSETQ. V shed 4 bases and J 3 bases; nucleotides not matched to a gene: 10. The CDR3 runs to 15 residues. This CDR3 is CASSPSGGLFYEQYF. DNA of the CDR3: TGCGCCAGCAGCCCATCGGGGGGTTTGTTCTACGAGCAGTACTTC.

J is TRBJ1-3 and V is TRBV7-6; 9 positions agree with TRBD1. The V and J ends lost 9 bases and 0 bases, in that order; junction bases with no gene match: 18. Germline-derived CDR1 and CDR2 are SGHVS and FNYEAQ. CDR3 length: 19 amino acids. Here the CDR3 DNA reads TGTGCCAGGGATCGACGGGACAGGGAAAGAGGGAGCTCTGGAAACACCATATATTTT. Translation gives CARDRRDRERGSSGNTIYF.

This clonotype was counted many times. The chain joins TRBV29-1 to TRBJ1-2; D is uncertain. In germline, CDR1 is SQVTM, CDR2 ANQGSEA. The CDR3 has 12 amino acids. Trimming took off 7 bases at V and 0 bases at J, with 9 bases between the two ends. CDR3 in amino acids: CSARSPNYGYTF. The CDR3 DNA sequence: TGCAGCGCCCGGTCCCCTAACTATGGCTACACCTTC.

This clonotype was observed at least ten times. The chain has TRBV19 and TRBJ2-7; weak D call: TRBD2 (5 bases). Germline CDR1 is LNHDA and CDR2 is SQIVND (reference sequence). Trimming shortened V by 5 bases and J by 3 bases, and 11 bases separated the two germline ends. This CDR3 spans 13 amino acids. The CDR3 coding sequence is TGTGCCAGTAGTCCCGACTACAACTACGAGCAGTACTTC. This sequence encodes CASSPDYNYEQYF. Complete variable domain (other parts from reference TRBV19 and TRBJ2-7): DGGITQSPKYLFRKEGQNVTLSCEQNLNHDAMYWYRQDPGQGLRLIYYSQIVNDFQKGDIAEGYSVSREKKESFPLTVTSAQKNPTAFYLCASSPDYNYEQYFGPGTRLTVT.

At least ten counts were recorded for this clonotype. The chain carries TRBV6-2 or TRBV6-3 and TRBJ2-6; weak D call: TRBD2 (6 bases). The CDR3 totals 16 residues. Germline V CDR1 and CDR2: MNHEY, SVGEGT. With 7 bases removed from V and 3 bases from J, the gap between germline ends came to 16 bases. CDR3 sequence reads: CASTLEEGVGANVLTF. CDR3 DNA: TGTGCCAGCACTCTAGAGGAGGGTGTTGGGGCCAACGTCCTGACTTTC.

This clonotype was detected ten times or more. V is TRBV5-1 and J is TRBJ2-2; possible D gene TRBD1, 5 bases. CDR3 length: 16 residues. The germline V and J ends were trimmed by 4 bases and 0 bases, with 13 bases remaining between them. Germline V gives CDR1 SGHRS, CDR2 YFSETQ. CDR3 DNA: TGCGCCAGCAGCGGGAAGACAGTCGCGAACACCGGGGAGCTGTTTTTT. It codes for CASSGKTVANTGELFF.

J is TRBJ2-5 and V is TRBV20-1; 9 bases match TRBD2. The germline V gene has CDR1 DFQATT and CDR2 SNEGSKA (reference sequence). V was pared by 0 bases and J by 5 bases, with 7 bases of the junction left unmatched. The CDR3 sequence is 15 residues long. CDR3 bases: TGCAGTGCTAGAGATTGGGCGGGAGGGCTCGAGACCCAGTACTTC. Translated, it gives CSARDWAGGLETQYF.

This clonotype was counted a few times. J is TRBJ2-3 and V is TRBV18; TRBD1 matches 7 bases. The CDR3 spans 17 residues. Germline CDR1 is KGHSH and CDR2 is LQKENI. J gave up 2 bases and V 1 base, and 9 bases lay outside the gene matches. DNA for the CDR3: TGTGCCAGCTCACCACGCATGGGACAGATTTTCACAGATACGCAGTATTTT. This encodes CASSPRMGQIFTDTQYF.

There are a few counts of this clonotype. The rearrangement joins TRBV20-1 to TRBJ2-1; 12 positions match TRBD2. V lost 5 bases to trimming and J lost 7 bases; unmatched junction nucleotides: 3. This CDR3 region has 13 residues. In germline, CDR1 is DFQATT, CDR2 SNEGSKA (reference sequence). CDR3 nucleotide sequence: TGCAGTGCTTTGACTAGCGGGAGTAATGAGCAGTTCTTC. Its translation: CSALTSGSNEQFF.

This clonotype was counted between two and nine times. The CDR3 DNA reads TGTGCCAGCAGTTCAGGGTTGGGTGGCTACACCTTC. Its protein is CASSSGLGGYTF. This chain joins TRBV12-3 or TRBV12-4 and TRBJ1-2, with D possibly TRBD1 on 5 matching bases. Trimming left V 4 bases short and J 7 bases short, with 10 bases between. This CDR3 region has 12 residues.

There are many counts of this clonotype. The CDR3 here is CASSFGLRDEKLFF. The CDR3 DNA sequence: TGTGCCAGCAGCTTTGGGTTAAGGGATGAAAAACTGTTTTTT. The rearrangement joins TRBV11-2 to TRBJ1-4; D not resolved. Per the germline V gene, CDR1 is SGHAT and CDR2 is FQNNGV. There are 14 residues in the CDR3. Trimming cost V 3 bases and J 6 bases, with 11 bases left between them.